These T cell receptor beta chains were read from a single sample in a study of T cell responses to AZD1222 COVID-19 vaccine. The method was immunoSEQ multiplex PCR; TCRdb's version includes in-frame clones alone and lacks a portion of them. Among about 100,000 clones, less than 90% were seen once, and the ten largest hold around 1.8%. Here the sequenced sample was peripheral blood, taken on day 0 of AZD1222 vaccination. The receptors originated from an adult in good health. Each CDR3 is given with its conserved first and last residue. The order of the fields is CDR3 protein, V gene, J gene, clone size. The size field is filled for only some rows; it gives once, few, many or a size class.

CASSDNDGTYEQYF	TRBV3-1/TRBV3-2	TRBJ2-7	.
CASSYSKRMGQFF	TRBV6-2/TRBV6-3	TRBJ2-1	.
CASSKVATQPQHF	TRBV6-5	TRBJ1-5	.
CASRPPPGEVGGYF	TRBV6-6	TRBJ1-3	.
CATSDLPPQGASTDTQYF	TRBV24-1	TRBJ2-3	.
CASSHSGGWSSGSPSSYEQYF	TRBV4-2	TRBJ2-7	.
CAISEPMGIAGGRAILYF	TRBV10-3	TRBJ2-7	.
CATSDRPYGVGGYTF	TRBV24-1	TRBJ1-2	few
CSASGLAGATQYF	TRBV20-1	TRBJ2-5	.
CAISATDSKNIQYF	TRBV10-3	TRBJ2-4	few
CASSPLTGTYEQYF	TRBV6-5	TRBJ2-7	.
CSVDRVDTGELFF	TRBV29-1	TRBJ2-2	.
CASSLDGSTGELFF	TRBV11-2	TRBJ2-2	once
CASSLDSTSGTIILYSYNEQFF	TRBV11-3	TRBJ2-1	.
CASSQEVGSGRSTAYEQYF	TRBV4-2	TRBJ2-7	.
CATTENYNEQFF	TRBV12-3/TRBV12-4	TRBJ2-1	.
CASSLSSGLADYEQYF	TRBV27	TRBJ2-7	.
CATQGGASVWDTQYF	TRBV19	TRBJ2-3	.
CASNRRHLTDTQYF	TRBV6-5	TRBJ2-3	once
CASSLADSGGYGYTF	TRBV7-8	TRBJ1-2	.
CASSMRGDTQYF	TRBV19	TRBJ2-3	.
CASSSTSGYTGELFF	TRBV4-3	TRBJ2-2	.
CASRSGRFSTDTQYF	TRBV6-5	TRBJ2-3	once
CANSASRLAASYNEQFF	TRBV9	TRBJ2-1	.
CASSVGGLAGVGEQFF	TRBV9	TRBJ2-1	.
CASKITGGYNSPLHF	TRBV27	TRBJ1-6	once
CASSRVGDKRSRNYGYTF	TRBV6-6	TRBJ1-2	once
CASSEGLGLAGDEQFF	TRBV10-1	TRBJ2-1	.
CAWSSTKYNEQFF	TRBV30	TRBJ2-1	.
CTSSQPLAAPSSSYNEQFF	TRBV1	TRBJ2-1	.
CASSRDREALIGETQYF	TRBV5-1	TRBJ2-5	.
CASSPRDRGRRLAFF	TRBV11-3	TRBJ1-1	few
CASSSPGTGSSPYYGYTF	TRBV28	TRBJ1-2	.
CASYGWSGEQFF	TRBV19	TRBJ2-1	once
CASSYDGSGLKGKLFF	TRBV14	TRBJ1-4	.
CASSLLRASSGNTIYF	TRBV13	TRBJ1-3	.
CASSSIGTGGSHQPQHF	TRBV7-8	TRBJ1-5	.
CASSRRWGRGTEAFF	TRBV19	TRBJ1-1	once
CASSLLRGHDSPLHF	TRBV28	TRBJ1-6	once
CASSRDRQETQYF	TRBV4-3	TRBJ2-5	.
CASRRREDPYNEQFF	TRBV11-2	TRBJ2-1	.